The rows below give T cell receptor beta chains drawn from one sample of a study of cytomegalovirus exposure and HLA in healthy donors. Sequenced by immunoSEQ multiplex PCR; TCRdb stores in-frame clones only, minus some. Among over 150,000 clones listed, approximately 82% were seen once. Material for sequencing was PBMCs. The receptor set was obtained from a male donor in good health and CMV-seronegative. Both conserved end residues are part of each CDR3. Fields, in order: J gene, V gene, clone size, CDR3 protein. The size field is filled for only some rows; it gives once, few, many or a size class.

>TRBJ1-3|TRBV16|once
CASSQSRAAGNTIYF
>TRBJ2-5|TRBV7-2|NA
CASGEVLQETQYF
>TRBJ2-7|TRBV19|few
CASSIGLELSYEQYF
>TRBJ2-7|TRBV28|few
CASSFRTDSTYEQYF
>TRBJ2-1|TRBV11-2|NA
CASSPGIGRHYNEQFF
>TRBJ2-1|TRBV7-3|few
CASSLSANNEQFF
>TRBJ2-3|TRBV11-1|NA
CASSLLAGLRDTQYF
>TRBJ2-1|TRBV7-3|NA
CASSLWTSGNEQFF
>TRBJ2-5|TRBV7-2|NA
CASSMGQTYQETQYF
>TRBJ2-1|TRBV12-5|once
CASGLDTYNEQFF
>TRBJ2-2|TRBV6-4|NA
CASSEVAGHTGEPFF
>TRBJ2-7|TRBV19|once
CASSMDRPPSYEQYF
>TRBJ1-2|TRBV9|NA
CASSGTGGEFRREGYTF
>TRBJ1-6|TRBV7-8|NA
CASTRQWLGSPLHF
>TRBJ1-4|TRBV2|NA
CASTTPGDRGEKLFF
>TRBJ2-1|TRBV7-3|NA
CASSSNGPSPYNEQFF
>TRBJ2-3|TRBV7-9|once
CASSLGLAGLRDTQYF
>TRBJ2-7|TRBV5-1|NA
CASRSQGANEQYF
>TRBJ1-1|TRBV7-2|NA
CASSTDRNTEAFF
>TRBJ1-1|TRBV19|NA
CASSTRDKRGTEAFF
>TRBJ1-6|TRBV5-8|NA
CASSHDRGISPLHF
>TRBJ2-1|TRBV6-5|NA
CASSYWRDNEQFF
>TRBJ2-7|TRBV5-1|NA
CASSLWQGSYEQYF
>TRBJ2-1|TRBV6-1|medium-sized
CASSPLPDRGYEQFF
>TRBJ2-2|TRBV27|once
CASSSRLLPRLANTGELFF
>TRBJ1-5|TRBV27|NA
CASRDSGNQPQHF
>TRBJ1-4|TRBV27|NA
CASRNTEREELFF
>TRBJ1-2|TRBV4-2|NA
CASSREGTAVLWRTF
>TRBJ1-2|TRBV6-4|NA
CASSEDWGGGFGYTF
>TRBJ2-5|TRBV7-2|NA
CASSSGLAGGQETQYF
>TRBJ1-1|TRBV5-1|NA
CASNLGRTGEDTEAFF
>TRBJ2-5|TRBV9|NA
CASSPGTTGQETQYF